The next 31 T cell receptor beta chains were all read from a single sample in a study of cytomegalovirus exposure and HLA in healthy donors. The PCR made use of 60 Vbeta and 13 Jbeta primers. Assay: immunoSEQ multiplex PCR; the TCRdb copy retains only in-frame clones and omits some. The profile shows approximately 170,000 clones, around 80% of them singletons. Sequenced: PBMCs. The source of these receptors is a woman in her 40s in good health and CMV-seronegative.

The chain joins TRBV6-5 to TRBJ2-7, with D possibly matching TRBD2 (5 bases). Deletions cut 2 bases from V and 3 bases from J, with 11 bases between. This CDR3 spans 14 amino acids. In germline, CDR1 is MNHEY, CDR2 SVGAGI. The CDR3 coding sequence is TGTGCCAGCAGTTACCGGACGGCGGGCTACGAGCAGTACTTC. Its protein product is CASSYRTAGYEQYF.

The CDR3 DNA reads TGTGCCAGCAGCTTGGGGCAGGGGATCGCCAAAAACATTCAGTACTTC. Protein: CASSLGQGIAKNIQYF. V and J are TRBV5-5 and TRBJ2-4; D is perhaps TRBD1 (6 bases). V shed 0 bases and J shed 1 base, with 11 bases lying between them. The CDR3 length is 16 residues. CDR1 and CDR2 (germline): SGHKS, YYEKEE (reference sequence).

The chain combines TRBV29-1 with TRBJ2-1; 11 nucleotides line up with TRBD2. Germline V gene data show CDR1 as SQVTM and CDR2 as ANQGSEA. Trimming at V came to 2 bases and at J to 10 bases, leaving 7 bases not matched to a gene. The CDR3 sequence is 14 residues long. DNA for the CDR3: TGCAGCGTTGAACGACATAGCGGGAGGGGGGAGCAGTTCTTC. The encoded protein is CSVERHSGRGEQFF.

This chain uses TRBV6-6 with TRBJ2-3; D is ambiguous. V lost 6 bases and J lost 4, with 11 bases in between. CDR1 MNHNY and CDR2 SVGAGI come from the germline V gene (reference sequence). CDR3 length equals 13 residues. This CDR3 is CASSRIYPDTQYF. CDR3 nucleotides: TGTGCCAGCAGCAGAATATACCCAGATACGCAGTATTTT.

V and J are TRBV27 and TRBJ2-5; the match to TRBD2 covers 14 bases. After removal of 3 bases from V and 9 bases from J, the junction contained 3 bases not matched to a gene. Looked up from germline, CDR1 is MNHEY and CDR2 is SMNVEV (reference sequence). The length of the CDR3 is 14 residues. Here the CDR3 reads CASSLGTSGSSQYF. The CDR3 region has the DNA TGTGCCAGCAGTTTGGGGACTAGCGGGAGTTCCCAGTACTTC.

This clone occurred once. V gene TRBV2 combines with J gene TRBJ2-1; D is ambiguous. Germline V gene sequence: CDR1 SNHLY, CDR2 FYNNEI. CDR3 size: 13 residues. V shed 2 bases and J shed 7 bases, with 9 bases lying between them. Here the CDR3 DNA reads TGTGCCAGCAGTGAACGGGTCCCAAATGAGCAGTTCTTC. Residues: CASSERVPNEQFF.

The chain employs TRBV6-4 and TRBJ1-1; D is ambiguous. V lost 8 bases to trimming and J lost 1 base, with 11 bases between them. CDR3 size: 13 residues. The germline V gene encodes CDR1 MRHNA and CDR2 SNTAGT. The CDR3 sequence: CASCRDPNTEAFF. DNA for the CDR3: TGTGCCAGCTGCCGGGATCCGAACACTGAAGCTTTCTTT.

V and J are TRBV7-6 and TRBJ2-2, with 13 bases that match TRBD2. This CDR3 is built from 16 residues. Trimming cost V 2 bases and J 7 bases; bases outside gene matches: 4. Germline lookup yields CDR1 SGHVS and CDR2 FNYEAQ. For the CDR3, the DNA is TGTGCCAGCAGCTTATTAGGGACTAGCGGGAACGGGGAGCTGTTTTTT. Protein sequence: CASSLLGTSGNGELFF.

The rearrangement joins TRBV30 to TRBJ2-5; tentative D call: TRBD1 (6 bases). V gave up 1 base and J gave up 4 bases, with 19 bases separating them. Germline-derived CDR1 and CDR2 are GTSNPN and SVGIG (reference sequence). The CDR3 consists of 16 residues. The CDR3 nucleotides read TGTGCCTGGAGTGATGACAGACAGGCGAGGGGAGAGACCCAGTACTTC. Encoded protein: CAWSDDRQARGETQYF.

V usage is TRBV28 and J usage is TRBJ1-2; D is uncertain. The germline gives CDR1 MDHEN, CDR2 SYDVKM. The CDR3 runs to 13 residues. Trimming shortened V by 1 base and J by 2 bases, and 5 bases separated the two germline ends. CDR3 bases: TGTGCCAGCAGTTTATCACAGAACTATGGCTACACCTTC. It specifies CASSLSQNYGYTF.

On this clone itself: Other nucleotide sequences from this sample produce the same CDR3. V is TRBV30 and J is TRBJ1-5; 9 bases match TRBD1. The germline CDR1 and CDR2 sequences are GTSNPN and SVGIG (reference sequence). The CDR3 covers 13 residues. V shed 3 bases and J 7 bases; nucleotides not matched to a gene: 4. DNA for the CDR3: TGTGCCTGGAGCGACAGGGGGGACCAGCCCCAGCATTTT. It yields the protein CAWSDRGDQPQHF.

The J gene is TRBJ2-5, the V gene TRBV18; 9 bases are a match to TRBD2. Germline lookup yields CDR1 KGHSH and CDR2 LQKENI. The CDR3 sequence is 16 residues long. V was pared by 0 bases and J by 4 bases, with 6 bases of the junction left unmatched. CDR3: CASSPPGLANRETQYF. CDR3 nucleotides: TGTGCCAGCTCACCACCAGGACTAGCGAATAGAGAGACCCAGTACTTC.

In DNA form, the CDR3 reads TGTGCCAGCAGCCAAGATTCAAGGGGCGGTGAGCAGTTCTTC. It translates to CASSQDSRGGEQFF. The J gene is TRBJ2-1, the V gene TRBV4-2; D perhaps matches TRBD1 (5 bases). The germline V gene encodes CDR1 LGHNA and CDR2 YNFKEQ. Deletions cut 0 bases from V and 9 bases from J, with 12 bases between. The CDR3 has 14 residues.

The CDR3, as DNA: TGTGCCAGCAGCTTTCAGGGCAACTATGGCTACACCTTC. Residues: CASSFQGNYGYTF. This rearrangement joins TRBV11-2 to TRBJ1-2; a possible D gene is TRBD1 (5 bases). This CDR3 comprises 13 residues. V was shortened by 3 bases and J by 2 bases, with 7 bases between the two germline ends. Germline-derived CDR1 and CDR2 are SGHAT and FQNNGV.

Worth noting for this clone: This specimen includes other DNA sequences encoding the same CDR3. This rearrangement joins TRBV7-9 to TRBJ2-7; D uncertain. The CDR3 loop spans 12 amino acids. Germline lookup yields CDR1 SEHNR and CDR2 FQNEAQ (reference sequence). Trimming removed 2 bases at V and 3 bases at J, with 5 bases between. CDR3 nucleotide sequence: TGTGCCAGCAGCTTAACCGGCTACGAGCAGTACTTC. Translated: CASSLTGYEQYF.

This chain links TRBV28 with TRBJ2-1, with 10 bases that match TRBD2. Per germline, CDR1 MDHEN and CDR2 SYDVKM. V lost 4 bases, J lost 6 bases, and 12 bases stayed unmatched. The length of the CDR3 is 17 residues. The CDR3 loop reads CASSSRTSGKLGNEQFF. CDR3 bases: TGTGCCAGCAGTTCCAGGACTAGCGGCAAATTAGGCAATGAGCAGTTCTTC.

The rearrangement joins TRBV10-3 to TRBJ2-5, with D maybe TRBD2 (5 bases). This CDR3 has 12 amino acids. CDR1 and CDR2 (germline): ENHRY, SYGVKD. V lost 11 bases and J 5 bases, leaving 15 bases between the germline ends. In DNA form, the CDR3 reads TGTGCCTCCAGCAAGGGCGGGGAGACCCAGTACTTC. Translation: CASSKGGETQYF.

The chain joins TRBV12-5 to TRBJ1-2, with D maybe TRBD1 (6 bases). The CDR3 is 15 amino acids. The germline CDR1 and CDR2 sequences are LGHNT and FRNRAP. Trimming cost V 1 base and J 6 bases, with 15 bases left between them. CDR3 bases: TGTGCTAGTGGTTTGGCCCAAAAAGGGGGAAATGGCTACACCTTC. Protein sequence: CASGLAQKGGNGYTF.

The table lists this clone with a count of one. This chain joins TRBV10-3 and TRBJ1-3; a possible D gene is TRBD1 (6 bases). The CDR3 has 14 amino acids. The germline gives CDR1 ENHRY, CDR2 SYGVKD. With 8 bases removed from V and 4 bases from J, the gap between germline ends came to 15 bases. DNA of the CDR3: TGTGCCATCGGCCCCCAGGGGACGGGAAACACCATATATTTT. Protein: CAIGPQGTGNTIYF.

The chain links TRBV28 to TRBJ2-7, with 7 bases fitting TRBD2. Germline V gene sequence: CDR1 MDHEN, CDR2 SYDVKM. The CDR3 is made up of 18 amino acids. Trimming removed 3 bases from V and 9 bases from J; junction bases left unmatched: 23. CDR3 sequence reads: CASSFAIERGSFHMGQYF. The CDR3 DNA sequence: TGTGCCAGCAGTTTTGCCATAGAACGCGGGAGCTTCCACATGGGGCAGTACTTC.

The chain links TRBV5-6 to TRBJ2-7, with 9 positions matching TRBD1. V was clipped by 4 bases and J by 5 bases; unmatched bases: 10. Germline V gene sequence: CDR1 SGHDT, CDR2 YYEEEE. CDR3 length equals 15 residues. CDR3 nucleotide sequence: TGTGCCAGCAGCCACCTGGGACAGGGAAGCCACGAGCAGTACTTC. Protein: CASSHLGQGSHEQYF. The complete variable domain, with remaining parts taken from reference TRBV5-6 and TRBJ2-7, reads DAGVTQSPTHLIKTRGQQVTLRCSPKSGHDTVSWYQQALGQGPQFIFQYYEEEERQRGNFPDRFSGHQFPNYSSELNVNALLLGDSALYLCASSHLGQGSHEQYFGPGTRLTVT.

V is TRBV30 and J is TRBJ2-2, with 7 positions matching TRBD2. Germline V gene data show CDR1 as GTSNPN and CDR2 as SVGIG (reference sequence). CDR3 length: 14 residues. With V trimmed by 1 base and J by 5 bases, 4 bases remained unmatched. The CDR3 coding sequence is TGTGCCTGGAGTGCCGGGAGGAGTACCGGGGAGCTGTTTTTT. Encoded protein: CAWSAGRSTGELFF.

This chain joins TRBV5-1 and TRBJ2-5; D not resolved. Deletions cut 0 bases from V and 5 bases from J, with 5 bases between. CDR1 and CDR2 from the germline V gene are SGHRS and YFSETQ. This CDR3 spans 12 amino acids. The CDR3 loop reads CASSLESETQYF. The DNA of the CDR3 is TGCGCCAGCAGCTTGGAGAGTGAGACCCAGTACTTC.

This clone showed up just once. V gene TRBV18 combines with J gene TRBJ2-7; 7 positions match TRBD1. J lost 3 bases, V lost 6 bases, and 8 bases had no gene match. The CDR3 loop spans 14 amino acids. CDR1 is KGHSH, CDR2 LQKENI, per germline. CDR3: CASSPTGNDYEQYF. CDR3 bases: TGTGCCAGCTCTCCGACAGGGAATGACTACGAGCAGTACTTC. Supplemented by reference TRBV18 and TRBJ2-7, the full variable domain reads NAGVMQNPRHLVRRRGQEARLRCSPMKGHSHVYWYRQLPEEGLKFMVYLQKENIIDESGMPKERFSAEFPKEGPSILRIQQVVRGDSAAYFCASSPTGNDYEQYFGPGTRLTVT.

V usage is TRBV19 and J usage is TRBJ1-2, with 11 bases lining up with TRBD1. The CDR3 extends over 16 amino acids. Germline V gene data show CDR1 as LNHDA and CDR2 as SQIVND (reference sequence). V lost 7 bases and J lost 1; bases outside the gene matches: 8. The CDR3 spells CASTPGGTGGNYGYTF. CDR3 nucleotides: TGTGCCAGTACTCCCGGTGGGACAGGGGGTAACTATGGCTACACCTTC.

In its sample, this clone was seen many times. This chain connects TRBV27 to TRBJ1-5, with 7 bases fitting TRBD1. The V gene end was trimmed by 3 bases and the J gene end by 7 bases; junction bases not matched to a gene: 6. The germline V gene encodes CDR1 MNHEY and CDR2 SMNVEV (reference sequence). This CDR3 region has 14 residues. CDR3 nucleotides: TGTGCCAGCAGTTTCCGACAGGGAGGACAGCCCCAGCATTTT. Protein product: CASSFRQGGQPQHF.

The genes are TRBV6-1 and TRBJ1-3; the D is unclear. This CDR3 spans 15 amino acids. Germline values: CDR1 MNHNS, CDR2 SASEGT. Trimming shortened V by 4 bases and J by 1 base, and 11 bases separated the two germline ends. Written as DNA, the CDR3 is TGTGCCAGCAGTGTCGACGGAGTGTCTGGAAACACCATATATTTT. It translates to CASSVDGVSGNTIYF.

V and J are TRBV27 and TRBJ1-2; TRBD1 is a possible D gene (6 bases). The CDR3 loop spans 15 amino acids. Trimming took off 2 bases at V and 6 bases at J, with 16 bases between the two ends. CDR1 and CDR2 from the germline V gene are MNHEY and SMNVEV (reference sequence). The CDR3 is CASSLTTGGPHGYTF. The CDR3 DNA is TGTGCCAGCAGTTTAACGACGGGGGGGCCCCATGGCTACACCTTC.

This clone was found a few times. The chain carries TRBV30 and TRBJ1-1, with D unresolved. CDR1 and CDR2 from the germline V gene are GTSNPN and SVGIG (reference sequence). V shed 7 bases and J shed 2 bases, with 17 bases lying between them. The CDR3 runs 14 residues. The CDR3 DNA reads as TGTGCCTCTAGACTACGGGCGAAAAACACTGAAGCTTTCTTT. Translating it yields CASRLRAKNTEAFF.

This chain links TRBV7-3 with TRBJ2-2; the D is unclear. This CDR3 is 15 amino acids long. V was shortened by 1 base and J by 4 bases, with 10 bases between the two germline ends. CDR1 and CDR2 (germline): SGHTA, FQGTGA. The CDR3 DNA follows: TGTGCCAGCAGCTTAATCCCGGGTAGCACCGGGGAGCTGTTTTTT. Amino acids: CASSLIPGSTGELFF.

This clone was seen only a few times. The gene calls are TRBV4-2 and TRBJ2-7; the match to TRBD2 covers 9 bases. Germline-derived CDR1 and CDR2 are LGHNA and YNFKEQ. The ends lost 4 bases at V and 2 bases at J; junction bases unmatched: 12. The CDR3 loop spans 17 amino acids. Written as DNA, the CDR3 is TGTGCCAGCAGCCGGGGAGGGGGACTAGCTGCCGCCTACGAGCAGTACTTC. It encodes CASSRGGGLAAAYEQYF.